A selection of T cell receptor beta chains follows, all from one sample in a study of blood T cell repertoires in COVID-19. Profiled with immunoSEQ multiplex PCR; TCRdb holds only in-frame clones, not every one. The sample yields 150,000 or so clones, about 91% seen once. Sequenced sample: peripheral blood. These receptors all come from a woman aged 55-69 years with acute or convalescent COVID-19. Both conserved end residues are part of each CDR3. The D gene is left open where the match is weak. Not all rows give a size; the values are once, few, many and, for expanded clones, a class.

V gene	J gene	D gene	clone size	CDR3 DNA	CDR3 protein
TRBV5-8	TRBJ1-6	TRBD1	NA	TGTGCCAGCAGCTTGGCCGGGACAGTTGGCTCACCCCTCCACTTT	CASSLAGTVGSPLHF
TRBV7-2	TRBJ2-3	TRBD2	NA	TGTGCCAGCAGCTCTGGACTAGCTGGGGATACGCAGTATTTT	CASSSGLAGDTQYF
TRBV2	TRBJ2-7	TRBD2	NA	TGTGCCAGCAGTGGGCTAGCGGGCTCCTACGAGCAGTACTTC	CASSGLAGSYEQYF
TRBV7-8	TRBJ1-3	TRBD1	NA	TGTGCCAGCCGACAGGGGACAGGCACCATATATTTT	CASRQGTGTIYF
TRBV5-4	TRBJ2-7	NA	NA	TGTGCCAGCGAGCTTTGGGGGGTCTCCTACGAGCAGTACTTC	CASELWGVSYEQYF
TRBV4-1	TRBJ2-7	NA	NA	TGCGCCAGCAGCCATACAGGGTTCTACGAGCAGTACTTC	CASSHTGFYEQYF
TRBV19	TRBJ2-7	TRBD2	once	TGTGCCAGTAGTATAGGGACTAGAGGGCATTTGGAGCAGTACTTC	CASSIGTRGHLEQYF
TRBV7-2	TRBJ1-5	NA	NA	TGTGCCAGCAGCTTAGAACAGGGCGGTAGCAATCAGCCCCAGCATTTT	CASSLEQGGSNQPQHF
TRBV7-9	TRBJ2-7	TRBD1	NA	TGTGCCAGCAGCAGAGGGACAGGGGGCTACGAGCAGTACTTC	CASSRGTGGYEQYF
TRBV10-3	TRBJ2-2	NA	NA	TGTGCCATCAGTGATACGAACACCGGGGAGCTGTTTTTT	CAISDTNTGELFF
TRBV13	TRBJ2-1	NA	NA	TGTGCCAGCAGCTATTCACGGGGTGAGCAGTTCTTC	CASSYSRGEQFF
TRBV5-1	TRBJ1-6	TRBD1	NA	TGCGCCAGCAGCTTGGCCACGACAGGGTCCAATTCACCCCTCCACTTT	CASSLATTGSNSPLHF
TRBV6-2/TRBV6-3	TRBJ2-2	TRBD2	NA	TGTGCCAGCAGTTGGGCGGGGGTTTACACCGGGGAGCTGTTTTTT	CASSWAGVYTGELFF
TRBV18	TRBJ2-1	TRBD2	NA	TGTGCCAGCTCACCGCCTAGCGGGGGGGGCAATGAGCAGTTCTTC	CASSPPSGGGNEQFF
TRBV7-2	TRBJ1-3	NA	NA	TGTGCCAGCAGCTTAGGGGGCGCGGGAAACACCATATATTTT	CASSLGGAGNTIYF
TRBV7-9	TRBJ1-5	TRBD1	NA	TGTGCCAGCAGCTTAGCCATAACAGGGGCCGACAATCAGCCCCAGCATTTT	CASSLAITGADNQPQHF
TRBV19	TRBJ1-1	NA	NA	TGTGCCAGTAGTATAGTTTCAGGGGTAACTGAAGCTTTCTTT	CASSIVSGVTEAFF
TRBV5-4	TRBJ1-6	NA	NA	TGTGCCAGCAGCGTAGACCTGACAGAGTCGGCCCTCCACTTT	CASSVDLTESALHF
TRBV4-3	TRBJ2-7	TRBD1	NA	TGCGCCAGCAGCAAAGGGACAGGGGCTACCTACGAGCAGTACTTC	CASSKGTGATYEQYF
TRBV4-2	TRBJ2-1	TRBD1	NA	TGTGCCAGCAGCCCATCCGGGACAGGGTACAATGAGCAGTTCTTC	CASSPSGTGYNEQFF
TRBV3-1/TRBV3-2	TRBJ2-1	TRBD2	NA	TGTGCCAGCAGTCCTAGCGGGGGGGCCCCCTACAATGAGCAGTTCTTC	CASSPSGGAPYNEQFF
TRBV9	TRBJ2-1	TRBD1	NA	TGTGCCAGCAGCGTCACCCTCGGGACAGCCTACAATGAGCAGTTCTTC	CASSVTLGTAYNEQFF